These 32 T cell receptor beta chains originate from one sample sequenced in a study of type 1 regulatory T cells (TCRdb year 2021). Sequenced using an Illumina MiSeq. TCRdb redid the processing of the public reads, applying fastp at Q25 and MiXCR, and retained in-frame beta chains. CDR3 protein duplicates are merged, each entry listing the most common genes and DNA. The sample yields around 65,000 distinct CDR3 sequences; about 50% were counted once. In total, the top ten clones hold more than 2% of the sample. No antigens are known for them. Sequencing was carried out using cultured non-Tr1 T cells, either the whole culture or a sorted T cell fraction (not recorded which). This specimen's cell subset or site label, per the study, means: non-Tr1 population from the T-allo10 product. These receptors all come from a human donor in good health.

This clonotype was counted only a few times. The rearrangement joins TRBV4-2 to TRBJ2-7, with a possible D match to TRBD2 (5 bases). CDR3 size: 16 residues. Germline V gene sequence: CDR1 LGHNA, CDR2 YNFKEQ. V lost 0 bases and J 2 bases, leaving 14 bases between the germline ends. In nucleotides, the CDR3 is TGTGCCAGCAGCCAAGATGGGATGGAGCGGACCTACGAGCAGTACTTC. Residues: CASSQDGMERTYEQYF.

The chain employs TRBV19 and TRBJ2-2, with no clear D. CDR1 is LNHDA, CDR2 SQIVND, per germline (reference sequence). V was shortened by 0 bases and J by 5 bases, with 7 bases between the two germline ends. This CDR3 contains 14 residues. CDR3 nucleotide sequence: TGTGCCAGTAGTATAGATAGGCGGACCGGGGAGCTGTTTTTT. Translated, it gives CASSIDRRTGELFF.

Only a few counts were recorded for this clonotype. The rearrangement joins TRBV24-1 to TRBJ1-6, with D possibly matching TRBD1 (5 bases). V was cut by 7 bases and J by 0 bases, with 12 bases left in between. CDR1 is KGHDR, CDR2 SFDVKD, per germline. CDR3 length equals 16 residues. CDR3 loop: CATRKGSSSYNSPLHF. In nucleotides, the CDR3 is TGTGCCACCAGAAAGGGGTCGAGCTCCTATAATTCACCCCTCCACTTT.

V and J are TRBV5-1 and TRBJ1-3; TRBD1 matches 9 bases. J was trimmed by 2 bases and V by 4 bases; bases with no gene match: 10. Germline V gene lookup returns CDR1 SGHRS and CDR2 YFSETQ. The CDR3 runs to 17 residues. The CDR3 loop is CASSGGTGLSAGNTIYF. The DNA for the CDR3 is TGCGCCAGCAGCGGCGGGACAGGGCTTTCGGCTGGAAACACCATATATTTT.

The rearrangement joins TRBV27 to TRBJ1-4, with 7 bases fitting TRBD1. After removal of 6 bases from V and 5 bases from J, the junction contained 6 bases not matched to a gene. Germline V gives CDR1 MNHEY, CDR2 SMNVEV (reference sequence). This CDR3 comprises 14 residues. The CDR3 protein is CASRLTGRNEKLFF. The DNA of the CDR3 is TGTGCCAGCAGGCTGACAGGGAGGAATGAAAAACTGTTTTTT.

The gene calls are TRBV7-9 and TRBJ2-7; 8 bases are shared with TRBD2. This CDR3 region has 15 residues. Germline CDR1 SEHNR, CDR2 FQNEAQ (reference sequence). The ends lost 1 base at V and 4 bases at J; junction bases unmatched: 6. CDR3 loop: CASSLGGGRLYEQYF. The CDR3 region has the DNA TGTGCCAGCAGCTTAGGCGGGGGGCGGTTATACGAGCAGTACTTC. The whole variable domain, remainder taken from reference TRBV7-9 and TRBJ2-7, is DTGVSQNPRHKITKRGQNVTFRCDPISEHNRLYWYRQTLGQGPEFLTYFQNEAQLEKSRLLSDRFSAERPKGSFSTLEIQRTEQGDSAMYLCASSLGGGRLYEQYFGPGTRLTVT.

At least ten counts were recorded for this clonotype. This chain joins TRBV7-2 and TRBJ2-5; perhaps TRBD1 as D (6 bases). There are 13 residues in the CDR3. V lost 4 bases and J lost 1, with 7 bases in between. Germline V gene lookup returns CDR1 SGHTA and CDR2 FQGNSA. DNA for the CDR3: TGTGCCAGCAGCTGGGGGCTCCAAGAGACCCAGTACTTC. Translated: CASSWGLQETQYF. Based on the CDR3 plus reference TRBV7-2 and TRBJ2-5, the full variable domain is GAGVSQSPSNKVTEKGKDVELRCDPISGHTALYWYRQSLGQGLEFLIYFQGNSAPDKSGLPSDRFSAERTGGSVSTLTIQRTQQEDSAVYLCASSWGLQETQYFGPGTRLLVL.

In this sample, this clonotype turned up a few times. V is TRBV19 and J is TRBJ2-1, with TRBD2 as a possible D gene (5 bases). CDR3 length equals 17 residues. Per germline, CDR1 LNHDA and CDR2 SQIVND (reference sequence). V was shortened by 5 bases and J by 0 bases, with 17 bases between the two germline ends. The CDR3 sequence: CASSPRGAGGSYNEQFF. CDR3 coding DNA: TGTGCCAGTAGTCCCCGGGGTGCGGGTGGCTCCTACAATGAGCAGTTCTTC.

The DNA for the CDR3 is TGTGCCAGCAGCTGGAGCGGGGGGCCTACGGAGCAGTACTTC. Protein product: CASSWSGGPTEQYF. The V gene is TRBV11-2, the J gene TRBJ2-7, with 9 bases lining up with TRBD2. V was clipped by 4 bases and J by 7 bases; unmatched bases: 8. The V gene's germline CDR1 is SGHAT and CDR2 FQNNGV. The CDR3 length is 14 residues.

Many counts were recorded for this clonotype. This chain connects TRBV10-3 to TRBJ2-5; TRBD2 matches 13 bases. Trimming took 0 bases from V and 1 from J; bases not matched to a gene: 2. The CDR3 length is 17 residues. Germline assignment: CDR1 ENHRY and CDR2 SYGVKD. The CDR3 region is CAISESGLAGVQETQYF. CDR3 DNA sequence: TGTGCCATCAGTGAGTCAGGACTAGCGGGGGTCCAAGAGACCCAGTACTTC.

The chain combines TRBV29-1 with TRBJ2-2, with 9 bases fitting TRBD1. The CDR3 has 14 amino acids. Germline CDR1 is SQVTM and CDR2 is ANQGSEA. V lost 5 bases, J lost 7 bases, and 8 bases stayed unmatched. The CDR3 loop reads CSVNRDRAGGELFF. CDR3 coding DNA: TGCAGCGTTAATAGGGACAGGGCAGGCGGGGAGCTGTTTTTT.

This clonotype was detected a few times. This rearrangement joins TRBV7-2 to TRBJ2-5; TRBD2 aligns across 8 bases. This CDR3 has 14 amino acids. After removal of 5 bases from V and 5 bases from J, the junction contained 7 bases not matched to a gene. The germline gives CDR1 SGHTA, CDR2 FQGNSA. The CDR3 nucleotides read TGTGCCAGCAGCCTAACCGGGGGGGCGGAGACCCAGTACTTC. Its translation is CASSLTGGAETQYF.

This clonotype turned up a few times. The rearrangement joins TRBV7-9 to TRBJ1-4, with unresolved D. V was shortened by 5 bases and J by 4 bases, with 11 bases between the two germline ends. The CDR3 runs 14 residues. Germline CDR1 and CDR2: SEHNR and FQNEAQ (reference sequence). The CDR3 loop is CASSPRSINEKLFF. The CDR3, as DNA: TGTGCCAGCAGCCCGCGTTCCATTAATGAAAAACTGTTTTTT. The whole variable domain, remainder taken from reference TRBV7-9 and TRBJ1-4, is DTGVSQNPRHKITKRGQNVTFRCDPISEHNRLYWYRQTLGQGPEFLTYFQNEAQLEKSRLLSDRFSAERPKGSFSTLEIQRTEQGDSAMYLCASSPRSINEKLFFGSGTQLSVL.

The J gene is TRBJ1-6, the V gene TRBV7-2, with D maybe TRBD1 (6 bases). Germline lookup yields CDR1 SGHTA and CDR2 FQGNSA. CDR3 size: 15 residues. Trimming took off 1 base at V and 7 bases at J, with 11 bases between the two ends. CDR3 loop: CASSLVARGNSPLHF. The CDR3 nucleotides are TGTGCCAGCAGCTTAGTGGCCAGGGGCAATTCACCCCTCCACTTT.

The chain carries TRBV5-5 and TRBJ2-5, with D possibly being TRBD1 (6 bases). Germline values: CDR1 SGHKS, CDR2 YYEKEE (reference sequence). This CDR3 has 14 amino acids. The V gene lost 4 bases and the J gene lost 2 bases, with 12 bases spanning the gap. The CDR3 DNA is TGTGCCAGCAGCCGGGCAGGGGTTCAAGAGACCCAGTACTTC. The encoded protein is CASSRAGVQETQYF.

The rearrangement uses TRBV10-3 and TRBJ2-3; 8 positions agree with TRBD2. The J segment lost 8 bases and the V segment lost 4 bases, leaving 8 bases of the junction unmatched. The V gene's germline CDR1 is ENHRY and CDR2 SYGVKD. This CDR3 comprises 14 residues. CDR3 sequence: CAISGDSGEGTQYF. The CDR3 nucleotides read TGTGCCATCAGTGGGGATAGCGGGGAAGGTACGCAGTATTTT.

There are a few counts of this clonotype. The V and J genes are TRBV7-9 and TRBJ1-1; D gene unclear. The CDR3 sequence is 15 residues long. Germline V gene data show CDR1 as SEHNR and CDR2 as FQNEAQ (reference sequence). Trimming stripped 0 bases from V and 4 bases from J, with 12 bases between. CDR3 loop: CASSLANAWGTEAFF. For the CDR3, the DNA is TGTGCCAGCAGCTTAGCGAATGCGTGGGGCACTGAAGCTTTCTTT.

The chain has TRBV12-3 or TRBV12-4 and TRBJ2-7; 8 bases map to TRBD2. Unmatched junction bases numbered 4, after V lost 3 bases and J lost 0 bases. The CDR3 has 15 residues. CDR3 protein: CASSFGGGLSYEQYF. The CDR3 DNA follows: TGTGCCAGCAGTTTCGGCGGGGGGCTCTCCTACGAGCAGTACTTC.

This clonotype was detected only a few times. The chain recombines TRBV6-6 with TRBJ1-1, with 12 bases matching TRBD1. The CDR3 loop spans 16 amino acids. V shed 5 bases, J shed 4 bases, and the junction held 8 bases outside the gene matches. Germline CDR1 is MNHNY and CDR2 is SVGAGI (reference sequence). The CDR3 DNA sequence: TGTGCCAGCAGTACCCGGGACAGGGGGCGGGGCACTGAAGCTTTCTTT. This gives the protein CASSTRDRGRGTEAFF.

This clonotype was seen only a few times. An end of the junction does not agree with germline; a read error may underlie this. The chain uses TRBV7-9 and TRBJ2-5; TRBD2 matches 12 bases. This CDR3 is 14 amino acids long. CDR1 and CDR2 (germline): SEHNR, FQNEAQ (reference sequence). The CDR3 is CASLDSTSGGPSNF. DNA for the CDR3: TGTGCCAGCCTTGATTCGACTAGCGGGGGCCCCAGTAACTTC.

The CDR3 is CSASGQGGSNYGYTF. The CDR3 DNA is TGCAGTGCTTCCGGACAGGGAGGTTCCAACTATGGCTACACCTTC. V and J are TRBV20-1 and TRBJ1-2, with 8 nucleotides matching TRBD1. This CDR3 is built from 15 residues. From germline, CDR1 is DFQATT and CDR2 SNEGSKA (reference sequence). V shed 5 bases and J 2 bases; nucleotides not matched to a gene: 10.

The DNA for the CDR3 is TGTGCCTGGAGTGTACAAGGGTATCATGGCTACACCTTC. Amino acid sequence: CAWSVQGYHGYTF. This chain uses TRBV30 with TRBJ1-2; D not resolved. Trimming left V 0 bases short and J 6 bases short, with 11 bases between. Germline CDR1 and CDR2: GTSNPN and SVGIG (reference sequence). CDR3 size: 13 residues.

This chain links TRBV12-3 or TRBV12-4 with TRBJ2-5; D is unclear. This CDR3 has 13 amino acids. V lost 3 bases and J lost 5, with 10 bases in between. The CDR3 bases are TGTGCCAGCAGTTTTAAGGGTCGGGAGACCCAGTACTTC. As protein: CASSFKGRETQYF.

In regard to this clonotype: Mismatch with germline at one junction end may stem from a read error. The chain couples TRBV19 to TRBJ2-1; D is ambiguous. The V gene's germline CDR1 is LNHDA and CDR2 SQIVND (reference sequence). The CDR3 has 11 amino acids. The CDR3 DNA follows: TGTGCCAGTGAGGCGTACAATGAGCAGTCCTTC. This translates into CASEAYNEQSF.

This rearrangement joins TRBV11-2 to TRBJ2-4; D is unresolved. The germline V gene encodes CDR1 SGHAT and CDR2 FQNNGV. V was shortened by 3 bases and J by 0 bases, with 9 bases between the two germline ends. CDR3 length equals 15 residues. The chain's CDR3 is CASSLQGLAKNIQYF. CDR3 DNA: TGTGCCAGCAGCTTGCAAGGGCTAGCCAAAAACATTCAGTACTTC.

This chain joins TRBV11-2 and TRBJ2-3; perhaps D is TRBD1 or TRBD2 (6 bases each). Germline V gene data show CDR1 as SGHAT and CDR2 as FQNNGV. CDR3 length: 15 residues. V shed 2 bases and J shed 2 bases, with 11 bases lying between them. The CDR3 DNA reads as TGTGCCAGCAGCTTAAGGGGGGCCCTCACAGATACGCAGTATTTT. Protein: CASSLRGALTDTQYF.

This clonotype came up a few times. The chain employs TRBV5-1 and TRBJ2-2; 7 bases are shared with TRBD1. The CDR3 is made up of 15 amino acids. Germline CDR1 and CDR2: SGHRS and YFSETQ. V shed 5 bases, J shed 0 bases, and the junction held 4 bases outside the gene matches. CDR3 region: CASRPGTANTGELFF. The CDR3 DNA follows: TGCGCCAGCAGACCCGGGACAGCGAACACCGGGGAGCTGTTTTTT.

This clonotype was detected ten times or more. The chain has TRBV4-1 and TRBJ2-2, with 9 bases identical to TRBD2. The CDR3 is 16 amino acids. Germline V gene data show CDR1 as MGHRA and CDR2 as YSYEKL. The junction had 6 bases not matched to a gene; V was cut back by 4 bases and J by 3 bases. The CDR3 loop is CASSPVAGVHTGELFF. The CDR3, as DNA: TGCGCCAGCAGCCCCGTAGCGGGGGTGCACACCGGGGAGCTGTTTTTT.

This chain uses TRBV15 with TRBJ2-2; 10 nucleotides align to TRBD1. Unmatched junction bases numbered 11, after V lost 8 bases and J lost 5 bases. This CDR3 is built from 16 residues. Germline CDR1 LNHNV, CDR2 YYDKDF (reference sequence). This CDR3 is CATCKATGGRTGELFF. CDR3 coding DNA: TGTGCCACCTGCAAGGCGACAGGGGGCCGAACCGGGGAGCTGTTTTTT.

This chain uses TRBV7-2 with TRBJ2-2, with TRBD1 identical over 8 bases. CDR3 length: 15 residues. The germline CDR1 and CDR2 sequences are SGHTA and FQGNSA. Unmatched junction bases numbered 2, after V lost 5 bases and J lost 0 bases. The CDR3 region is CASSKQGANTGELFF. The CDR3 region has the DNA TGTGCCAGCAGCAAACAGGGGGCGAACACCGGGGAGCTGTTTTTT.

This chain joins TRBV12-3 or TRBV12-4 and TRBJ1-6, with D uncertain. V was cut by 7 bases and J by 9 bases, with 16 bases left in between. This CDR3 is built from 14 residues. CDR3 DNA sequence: TGTGCCAGCACTACGGGCGTCAAGGCTTCACCCCTCCACTTT. Translation gives CASTTGVKASPLHF.

This clonotype was seen more than once but under ten times. J is TRBJ2-3 and V is TRBV18, with D perhaps assigned TRBD1 or TRBD2 (6 bases each). Germline values: CDR1 KGHSH, CDR2 LQKENI. V was shortened by 4 bases and J by 0 bases, with 11 bases between the two germline ends. The CDR3 contains 15 residues. CDR3 sequence: CASSRGGPSTDTQYF. As DNA, the CDR3 is TGTGCCAGCTCACGAGGGGGGCCCAGCACAGATACGCAGTATTTT.